The rows below give T cell receptor beta chains drawn from one sample of a study of T cells in Graves' hyperthyroidism and ophthalmopathy. TCRdb reprocessed the multiplex PCR reads via MiXCR and lists one record per CDR3 protein. Here the sample spans roughly 570,000 distinct CDR3 sequences, about 43% being singletons. Sequenced: peripheral blood or thyroid tissue (not recorded which). Source of these receptors: a woman under 30 with Graves' hyperthyroidism. Each CDR3 is given with its conserved first and last residue. The order of the fields is CDR3 DNA, CDR3 protein, D gene, clone size, V gene, J gene. D genes are given only for firm matches. Not all rows give a size; the values are once, few, many and, for expanded clones, a class.

DNA: TGTGCCAGCAGCTTAGCCGGAGGGGAGCGGGAATGGCCCTACGAGCAGTACTTC
CDR3: CASSLAGGEREWPYEQYF
D: TRBD2
size: many
V: TRBV7-2
J: TRBJ2-7

DNA: TGCGCCAGCAGCCTCTCGGGACAGCTAGCCTACGAGCAGTACTTC
CDR3: CASSLSGQLAYEQYF
D: TRBD1
size: many
V: TRBV4-1
J: TRBJ2-7

DNA: TGCAGTGCTGCGGAAAGAACTAGCGGGGAGCTGTTTTTT
CDR3: CSAAERTSGELFF
D: .
size: .
V: TRBV20-1
J: TRBJ2-2

DNA: TGCAGTGCAACTAGCGGGAGATTAGATACGCAGTATTTT
CDR3: CSATSGRLDTQYF
D: TRBD2
size: .
V: TRBV20-1
J: TRBJ2-3

DNA: TGTGCCAGCAGTGAAGAAACAGGACAGGGGTTTGAGACCCAGTACTTC
CDR3: CASSEETGQGFETQYF
D: TRBD1
size: many
V: TRBV25-1
J: TRBJ2-5

DNA: TGTGCCAGCGGCGACAGGGCCTACGAGCAGTACTTC
CDR3: CASGDRAYEQYF
D: TRBD1
size: once
V: TRBV24-1
J: TRBJ2-7

DNA: TGTGCCAGCAGCCGGGTGACCAACCAAGAGACCCAGTACTTC
CDR3: CASSRVTNQETQYF
D: .
size: many
V: TRBV3-1
J: TRBJ2-5

DNA: TGTGCCAGCAGCGGGACAGGGACGAGCAATCAGCCCCAGCATTTT
CDR3: CASSGTGTSNQPQHF
D: TRBD1
size: .
V: TRBV2
J: TRBJ1-5

DNA: TGCAGTGCTGGCAGGGATGCCTACGAGCAGTACTTC
CDR3: CSAGRDAYEQYF
D: .
size: .
V: TRBV20-1
J: TRBJ2-7

DNA: TGTGCCATCAGTGGGACAGGGACCGGGGAGCTGTTTTTT
CDR3: CAISGTGTGELFF
D: TRBD1
size: many
V: TRBV10-3
J: TRBJ2-2

DNA: TGTGCCATCAGTGCTAATCTAGCGGTCTCCTACGAGCAGTACTTC
CDR3: CAISANLAVSYEQYF
D: TRBD2
size: .
V: TRBV10-3
J: TRBJ2-7

DNA: TGTGCCAGCAGGGGGACAGGCACCGGGGAGCTGTTTTTT
CDR3: CASRGTGTGELFF
D: TRBD1
size: .
V: TRBV2
J: TRBJ2-2

DNA: TGTGCCAGCAGCTTAGCGAGGCGGGGGGTGAGCACTGAAGCTTTCTTT
CDR3: CASSLARRGVSTEAFF
D: .
size: .
V: TRBV7-9
J: TRBJ1-1

DNA: TGTGCCAGCAGCGTGATCCGACAGGCCAATGAGCAGTTCTTC
CDR3: CASSVIRQANEQFF
D: .
size: .
V: TRBV7-9
J: TRBJ2-1

DNA: TGTGCCAGCAGCCGGGGGAGTGGGAATGGCTACACCTTC
CDR3: CASSRGSGNGYTF
D: .
size: many
V: TRBV14
J: TRBJ1-2

DNA: TGCAGTGCTGGGATCGGGACAGCCGGTGGGCCCCAGCATTTT
CDR3: CSAGIGTAGGPQHF
D: TRBD1
size: .
V: TRBV20-1
J: TRBJ1-5

DNA: TGCGCCAGCAGCTTTAGCGGGAGAGGGGCAGAGACCCAGTACTTC
CDR3: CASSFSGRGAETQYF
D: TRBD2
size: many
V: TRBV5-1
J: TRBJ2-5

DNA: TGCAGTGCCCATTCGGGTCAGCCCCAGCATTTT
CDR3: CSAHSGQPQHF
D: .
size: .
V: TRBV20-1
J: TRBJ1-5

DNA: TGTGCCAGCAGTGTCTTTGTCGGGACCGGGCTGAACTACGAGCAGTACTTC
CDR3: CASSVFVGTGLNYEQYF
D: .
size: many
V: TRBV6-1
J: TRBJ2-7

DNA: TGTGCCAGCAGCTCACAGGGGAGCTCCTACGAGCAGTACTTC
CDR3: CASSSQGSSYEQYF
D: TRBD1
size: many
V: TRBV13
J: TRBJ2-7

DNA: TGTGCCAGCAGCATAGACATAACCACAGATACGCAGTATTTT
CDR3: CASSIDITTDTQYF
D: .
size: few
V: TRBV7-3
J: TRBJ2-3

DNA: TGTGCCAGCATTGAGAGTAGGGAGACTGAAGCTTTCTTT
CDR3: CASIESRETEAFF
D: .
size: many
V: TRBV7-9
J: TRBJ1-1

DNA: TGTGCCAGCAGCCAGATGGGGGGGAGCTCCTACGAGCAGTACTTC
CDR3: CASSQMGGSSYEQYF
D: TRBD2
size: many
V: TRBV7-3
J: TRBJ2-7

DNA: TGTGCCAGCAGTGAAGGTGCAGCATCTGAGCAGTTCTTC
CDR3: CASSEGAASEQFF
D: .
size: many
V: TRBV2
J: TRBJ2-1

DNA: TGCAGTGCTGGAGCCCCCGACAGTTACGAGCAGTACTTC
CDR3: CSAGAPDSYEQYF
D: .
size: many
V: TRBV20-1
J: TRBJ2-7

DNA: TGCGCCAGCAGGGCCGGGACAGGGGGCTCTGGGGCCAACATCCTGACTTTC
CDR3: CASRAGTGGSGANILTF
D: TRBD1
size: .
V: TRBV5-1
J: TRBJ2-6

DNA: TGCGCCAGCAGCCAGACAGGAACGGGAGGGGGTAAATCCTACGAGCAGTACTTC
CDR3: CASSQTGTGGGKSYEQYF
D: TRBD2
size: .
V: TRBV4-3
J: TRBJ2-7

DNA: TGTGCCAGCAGTCACCTGTTGGGCCAGGGCACCGGGGAGCTGTTTTTT
CDR3: CASSHLLGQGTGELFF
D: .
size: .
V: TRBV12-3/TRBV12-4
J: TRBJ2-2

DNA: TGTGCCAGTAGATTAGGACAAACGAACACTGAAGCTTTCTTT
CDR3: CASRLGQTNTEAFF
D: .
size: .
V: TRBV19
J: TRBJ1-1

DNA: TGCAGCGTTGAGGGGGGGCGGAGTGGGGATGGCGAGACCCAGTACTTC
CDR3: CSVEGGRSGDGETQYF
D: .
size: .
V: TRBV29-1
J: TRBJ2-5

DNA: TGTGCCAGCAGCTTAGACGGACAGAAGTATGGCTACACCTTC
CDR3: CASSLDGQKYGYTF
D: .
size: .
V: TRBV11-2
J: TRBJ1-2

DNA: TGTGCCAGCAGTTTAGGGGCAGCCCGCGCCCCCTATGGCTACACCTTC
CDR3: CASSLGAARAPYGYTF
D: .
size: many
V: TRBV12-3/TRBV12-4
J: TRBJ1-2

DNA: TGTGCTAGCACGATTGACAGCGAAGAGACCCAGTACTTC
CDR3: CASTIDSEETQYF
D: .
size: many
V: TRBV12-5
J: TRBJ2-5

DNA: TGCGCCAGCAGCGCGGGACGGAACTCTGGGGCCAACGTCCTGACTTTC
CDR3: CASSAGRNSGANVLTF
D: .
size: many
V: TRBV5-1
J: TRBJ2-6

DNA: TGTGCCAGCAGTTTCTGGCGGAATACGAACACCGGGGAGCTGTTTTTT
CDR3: CASSFWRNTNTGELFF
D: .
size: .
V: TRBV27
J: TRBJ2-2

DNA: TGTGCCAGCAGCATACCGGGACTAGGGTCTCCCCAAGATACGCAGTATTTT
CDR3: CASSIPGLGSPQDTQYF
D: TRBD2
size: .
V: TRBV5-4
J: TRBJ2-3

DNA: TGCGCCAGCAGTACCCGGGAGGGCCTAATGGAGACCCAGTACTTC
CDR3: CASSTREGLMETQYF
D: TRBD2
size: many
V: TRBV10-2
J: TRBJ2-5

DNA: TGCAGTGCTAGAGGTGGAATGGAGACCCAGTACTTC
CDR3: CSARGGMETQYF
D: .
size: many
V: TRBV20-1
J: TRBJ2-5

DNA: TGCAGCGCTAGACAGGGCGGGAGTCAGCCCCAGCATTTT
CDR3: CSARQGGSQPQHF
D: TRBD1
size: few
V: TRBV29-1
J: TRBJ1-5

DNA: TGTGCCATCAGTCCGGACAGGGGAGGTGAGACCCAGTACTTC
CDR3: CAISPDRGGETQYF
D: TRBD1
size: .
V: TRBV24-1
J: TRBJ2-5

DNA: TGTGCCATCGGCAGGGTCGAGGACGAGCAGTACTTC
CDR3: CAIGRVEDEQYF
D: .
size: many
V: TRBV10-3
J: TRBJ2-7

DNA: TGCGCCAGCAGCTATCGGACAGGAGGAGAGACCCAGTACTTC
CDR3: CASSYRTGGETQYF
D: TRBD1
size: many
V: TRBV4-1
J: TRBJ2-5

DNA: TGTGCCAGCAGCGTTGTTATAGCGGGAGAGACCCAGTACTTC
CDR3: CASSVVIAGETQYF
D: TRBD2
size: .
V: TRBV2
J: TRBJ2-5

DNA: TGTGCCATCAGTGTTGCGGGAGACTACGAGCAGTACTTC
CDR3: CAISVAGDYEQYF
D: TRBD2
size: .
V: TRBV10-3
J: TRBJ2-7

DNA: TGTGCCAGCAGACAGGGGGCGTACTATGGCTACACCTTC
CDR3: CASRQGAYYGYTF
D: TRBD1
size: .
V: TRBV10-3
J: TRBJ1-2